These T cell receptor beta chains were read from a single sample in a study of OX40 agonist ivuxolimab in advanced cancers. Generated by immunoSEQ multiplex PCR, the TCRdb table keeps only in-frame clones and is missing some. The profile shows roughly 40,000 clones, roughly four fifths of them singletons. The sequenced sample was CD4+ or CD8+ T cells sorted from blood, obtained in a trial of the OX40 agonist ivuxolimab. The receptors stem from an adult with an advanced solid tumor such as melanoma, head and neck, liver or kidney cancer. CDR3s include the opening cysteine and the closing phenylalanine or tryptophan. The D gene is left open where the match is weak. Clone size, where shown, is once, few, many, or a class for clones that have expanded.

CATGNGLTYEQYF TGTGCCACGGGGAACGGACTCACCTACGAGCAGTACTTC - TRBJ2-7 TRBV6-5 few
CASSSMLGGYNQPQHF TGTGCCAGCAGCTCGATGTTGGGGGGGTACAATCAGCCCCAGCATTTT - TRBJ1-5 TRBV5-6 few
CASLPGELFF TGCGCCAGCTTGCCCGGGGAGCTGTTTTTT - TRBJ2-2 TRBV23-1 -
CASSISTGWSDEQYF TGTGCCAGTAGTATAAGTACAGGGTGGTCGGACGAGCAGTACTTC - TRBJ2-7 TRBV19 -
CASSRRDGGGDTQYF TGTGCCAGCAGTCGAAGGGACGGAGGGGGAGATACGCAGTATTTT - TRBJ2-3 TRBV5-4 -
CASSLATGDYGYTF TGTGCCAGCTCACTGGCCACAGGGGACTATGGCTACACCTTC TRBD1 TRBJ1-2 TRBV18 -
CASSFSGLAGREQYF TGTGCCAGCAGTTTTTCCGGCCTAGCGGGACGGGAGCAGTACTTC TRBD2 TRBJ2-7 TRBV28 -
CASSLPVLNTEAFF TGTGCCAGCAGCTTACCGGTCTTGAACACTGAAGCTTTCTTT - TRBJ1-1 TRBV7-8 -
CASSRRTGGDTEAFF TGCGCCAGCAGCCGAAGGACAGGGGGCGACACTGAAGCTTTCTTT TRBD1 TRBJ1-1 TRBV4-1 few
CASSPWDLQETQYF TGTGCCAGCAGCCCTTGGGATCTCCAAGAGACCCAGTACTTC - TRBJ2-5 TRBV5-6 -
CSVQQGNQPQHF TGCAGCGTTCAACAGGGAAATCAGCCCCAGCATTTT - TRBJ1-5 TRBV29-1 -
CASSYDRGGGNEQFF TGTGCCAGCAGTTACGACCGGGGCGGGGGGAATGAGCAGTTCTTC TRBD2 TRBJ2-1 TRBV6-5 -
CATSREGWYEQFF TGTGCCACCAGCAGAGAAGGGTGGTACGAGCAGTTCTTC - TRBJ2-1 TRBV15 -
CASSLRDRGYNEQFF TGTGCCAGCAGCTTAAGGGACAGGGGTTACAATGAGCAGTTCTTC TRBD1 TRBJ2-1 TRBV5-4 once
CASKVGNTYEQYF TGCGCCAGCAAGGTGGGGAATACCTACGAGCAGTACTTC - TRBJ2-7 TRBV5-1 -
CASSPTLKGEQFF TGTGCCAGCTCACCAACTCTCAAGGGTGAGCAGTTCTTC - TRBJ2-1 TRBV18 -
CASRGVGEQFF TGCGCCAGCAGGGGAGTGGGGGAGCAGTTCTTC - TRBJ2-1 TRBV5-1 -
CASSVEVRGTDTQYF TGTGCCAGCAGCGTAGAGGTTCGGGGAACAGATACGCAGTATTTT - TRBJ2-3 TRBV9 -
CASSPWDRGYNEQFF TGTGCCAGCTCACCCTGGGACAGGGGATACAATGAGCAGTTCTTC TRBD1 TRBJ2-1 TRBV18 -
CASSLRRVSDTQYF TGTGCCAGCAGTCTCCGGAGGGTGTCAGATACGCAGTATTTT - TRBJ2-3 TRBV27 -
CASSEPGLEAFF TGTGCCAGCAGCGAACCGGGCCTTGAAGCTTTCTTT - TRBJ1-1 TRBV7-9 -
CASSYTKLRDRRTYEQYF TGTGCCAGCAGTTACACGAAACTACGGGACAGAAGAACCTACGAGCAGTACTTC TRBD1 TRBJ2-7 TRBV27 -
CASSKVGRGGCTDTQYF TGTGCCAGCAGCAAAGTGGGAAGGGGAGGGTGCACAGATACGCAGTATTTT - TRBJ2-3 TRBV21-1 -
CASRPGTGIWETQYF TGTGCCAGCAGGCCCGGGACAGGGATTTGGGAGACCCAGTACTTC TRBD1 TRBJ2-5 TRBV2 -
CASSQAGRGLAGTTSTDTQYF TGTGCCAGCAGCCAAGCCGGCCGGGGACTAGCGGGAACGACTAGCACAGATACGCAGTATTTT TRBD2 TRBJ2-3 TRBV4-2 -
CASSSLAGLVNEQYF TGTGCCAGCAGCAGTTTAGCGGGACTGGTAAACGAGCAGTACTTC TRBD2 TRBJ2-7 TRBV5-5 -
CAWMAGSGSNQPQHF TGTGCCTGGATGGCAGGGTCCGGAAGCAATCAGCCCCAGCATTTT - TRBJ1-5 TRBV30 few
CASSERPRENTEAFF TGTGCCAGCAGCGAGCGGCCCCGGGAGAACACTGAAGCTTTCTTT - TRBJ1-1 TRBV7-8 -
CASSRQGFGQPQHF TGTGCCAGCTCACGACAGGGATTCGGCCAGCCCCAGCATTTT TRBD1 TRBJ1-5 TRBV18 -
CASSLTGSGSGNTIYF TGTGCCAGCAGTTTAACAGGATCAGGCTCTGGAAACACCATATATTTT - TRBJ1-3 TRBV6-5 -
CASSYGTAEEEQFF TGTGCCAGCAGTTACGGGACAGCGGAGGAGGAGCAGTTCTTC TRBD1 TRBJ2-1 TRBV7-3 -
CASSYGTGGYTF TGTGCCAGCAGCTACGGGACAGGTGGCTACACCTTC TRBD1 TRBJ1-2 TRBV5-8 -
CASSLGSRATQYF TGTGCCAGCAGCTTGGGGAGTAGGGCGACCCAGTACTTC - TRBJ2-5 TRBV5-6 once
CASSFGGGWYEQYF TGTGCCAGCAGCTTTGGCGGGGGCTGGTACGAGCAGTACTTC - TRBJ2-7 TRBV7-2 -
CASSSRGAGTEAFF TGTGCCAGCAGCTCCAGGGGAGCTGGCACTGAAGCTTTCTTT - TRBJ1-1 TRBV11-2 -
CASSPGGQGYEQYF TGTGCCAGCAGCCCGGGGGGACAGGGATACGAGCAGTACTTC TRBD1 TRBJ2-7 TRBV9 -